This TCR beta chain originates from a study of OX40 agonist ivuxolimab in advanced cancers. As for the study more broadly: Ivuxolimab was an agonistic, fully human IgG2 monoclonal antibody directed against OX40 (CD134), a costimulatory receptor. The point of sequencing TCRbeta in the periphery was to test whether ivuxolimab changed TCR sequence diversity and drove clonal T-cell expansion. Intravenous ivuxolimab was administered to patients every 2 weeks at six dose levels: 0.01, 0.1, 0.3, 1.5, 3 and 10 mg/kg. The monotherapy dose-escalation portion (N of about 47 patients) of the phase I ivuxolimab trial is reported in the paper. In the dose-escalation cohort, 82.7% of patients were male, and the mean age was roughly 60 years, with a range of roughly 20 to 80. Prior anti-PD-1, anti-PD-L1 or anti-CTLA-4 therapy was permitted, and checkpoint inhibitors had been received by less than 45% of dose-escalation patients. Among the 52 dose-escalation patients, approximately 20 had hepatocellular carcinoma, approximately 15 melanoma, 9 renal cell carcinoma and 9 head and neck cancer. Three dose-escalation patients achieved partial responses, one with hepatocellular carcinoma and two with cutaneous melanoma.

Concerning this clone itself: No cognate antigen has been identified for it. Per-base quality was not reported, and no clone a single base away is much larger than it.

The trial excluded patients who had a history of autoimmune disease or who were on systemic immunosuppression. Peripheral blood for TCR sequencing was collected from all dose cohorts at baseline, on cycle 4 day 1, and on cycle 7 day 1. The samples were drawn from a first-in-human, open-label, multicenter phase I dose-escalation trial of ivuxolimab. Adults with locally advanced or metastatic melanoma, renal cell, hepatocellular, or head and neck squamous cell carcinoma were enrolled in the trial. Before TCR sequencing, CD4+ T cells and CD8+ T cells were sorted from peripheral blood as separate populations. What the study reported, not specific to this receptor: At doses of 0.1 to 3.0 mg/kg, clonal expansion of both CD4+ and CD8+ T cells in blood was seen between baseline and week 6. Low levels of normalized T-cell clonal expansion were also shown by some nonresponding patients. On average, CD8+ T cells showed more expanded clones than CD4+ T cells after ivuxolimab. The antigen specificity of the peripheral T cells that underwent clonal expansion was not determined. Partial responders in the 0.1-3.0 mg/kg groups had among the lowest normalized peripheral clonal expansion, especially among CD8+ T cells.

In the germline V gene, CDR1 corresponds to SGHDN and CDR2 to FVKESK. V and J lose 6 bases and 2 bases, and a span of 10 bases separates them. Counted from cysteine to phenylalanine, this CDR3 has 13 amino acids. The sequence is cut down to CDR3 DNA, 39 bases in frame from base 1. Genomic DNA was extracted from sorted cells for sequencing of the TCRbeta CDR3 region. The immunoSEQ Assay was used for sequencing of TCRbeta CDR3 regions. TCRdb mirrors the immuneACCESS table, restricted to in-frame sequences. Some clones are absent from its copies; in checked studies, under half trace to an unresolved V gene, and the reason for the others is unknown. A total of about 67,000 clones appear in this sample, about nine tenths of them only once. The ten largest clones represent 4% of the sample.

The TCR sequence derives from an adult with an advanced solid tumor such as melanoma, head and neck, liver or kidney cancer. The chain links TRBV14 with TRBJ2-5, with the identity of the D gene unclear. The sample in question was CD4+ or CD8+ T cells sorted from blood, obtained in a trial of the OX40 agonist ivuxolimab. The CDR3 in this case is CASRPIGQETQYF. In nucleotides, the sequence is TGTGCCAGCAGACCCATCGGACAAGAGACCCAGTACTTC. With all but the CDR3 taken from the reference TRBV14 and TRBJ2-5 genes, the full variable domain is: EAGVTQFPSHSVIEKGQTVTLRCDPISGHDNLYWYRRVMGKEIKFLLHFVKESKQDESGMPNNRFLAERTGGTYSTLKVQPAELEDSGVYFCASRPIGQETQYFGPGTRLLVL.